Listed below are T cell receptor beta chains from one sample, sequenced in a study of Graves' ophthalmopathy and Graves' hyperthyroidism. TCRdb passed the multiplex PCR reads through MiXCR, listing each CDR3 protein once. The table lists around 1,200,000 distinct CDR3 sequences, about two fifths of them singletons. What was sequenced was peripheral blood or thyroid tissue (not recorded which). All receptors come from an adult man with Graves' hyperthyroidism. The conserved cysteine and the conserved F or W are not part of the CDR3 here.

>TRBJ1-1|TRBV5-1
ASSRTPNTEVF
>TRBJ2-2|TRBV6-2/TRBV6-3
ASKLAGDLGELF
>TRBJ1-5|TRBV2
ASSNFRGQGSETQH
>TRBJ2-5|TRBV15
ATKLNGQSQETQY
>TRBJ2-2|TRBV7-9
ATKRFANTGELF
>TRBJ1-5|TRBV7-8
ASRSGTGGQGQH
>TRBJ2-7|TRBV7-6
ASSPILGSYEQY
>TRBJ2-7|TRBV12-3/TRBV12-4
ASSLKGHKGYEQY
>TRBJ1-1|TRBV29-1
SVDAGVAMNTEAF
>TRBJ2-5|TRBV7-3
ASSLTYQETQY
>TRBJ1-2|TRBV7-9
ASSSEDRIYGYT
>TRBJ1-2|TRBV20-1
SAADGSNYGYT
>TRBJ2-7|TRBV20-1
SAGGKSSYEQY
>TRBJ1-2|TRBV7-2
ASSQMDRAYT
>TRBJ2-7|TRBV7-6
ASSSALAGVGEQY
>TRBJ1-4|TRBV5-8
ASSLPSGTTNEKLF
>TRBJ1-5|TRBV7-8
ASSLGDRGHQPQH
>TRBJ2-7|TRBV11-2
ASSFTSGQGSYEQY
>TRBJ1-1|TRBV6-5
ASRPRTGGNTEAF
>TRBJ1-1|TRBV15
ATSRDEAGTPESNRAF
>TRBJ1-5|TRBV12-3/TRBV12-4
ASCWGGGQPQH
>TRBJ1-2|TRBV7-2
AWSVLGTVQGYT
>TRBJ1-3|TRBV7-2
ASSRTQLTSGNTIY
>TRBJ2-5|TRBV20-1
SASEQAYRKTQY
>TRBJ1-6|TRBV10-3
AISGGTGDNSPLH
>TRBJ2-7|TRBV29-1
SGGQGNSYEQY
>TRBJ1-1|TRBV10-3
AISDKGLNTEAF
>TRBJ1-2|TRBV24-1
ATSVGGQRYGYT
>TRBJ2-5|TRBV7-8
ASSLARGRAKHQETQY
>TRBJ2-7|TRBV25-1
ASSLSYRDRGFRQY
>TRBJ2-7|TRBV29-1
SVVAGTGSYEQY
>TRBJ2-7|TRBV12-3/TRBV12-4
ASSSARSSAYEQY
>TRBJ1-5|TRBV7-8
ASSPGDRGAQH
>TRBJ2-7|TRBV19
ASKRRGQAYEQY
>TRBJ1-6|TRBV25-1
ACSARWGDSPPH
>TRBJ2-7|TRBV30
AWSGSYEQY
>TRBJ1-1|TRBV4-3
ASSPGMGENTEAF
>TRBJ1-6|TRBV15
ATRQGNSPLH
>TRBJ2-5|TRBV18
ASSPPKGTAQGTQY
>TRBJ1-1|TRBV29-1
SLVGAGTEAF
>TRBJ1-2|TRBV29-1
SVGETVGYGYT
>TRBJ1-5|TRBV7-2
ASSSLQGYSGNNQPQH
>TRBJ2-5|TRBV12-3/TRBV12-4
ASGQGGPRETQY